This T cell receptor (beta chain) is from a study of blood T cell repertoires in COVID-19. Study at large: Researchers got acute and convalescent COVID-19 samples from the United States, Italy and Spain. PBMCs, B-cell-depleted T cells, or T cells were the source of the cDNA or gDNA that made up the material.

In the original processing: Amplified reference gene primers provided the basis for estimating nucleated cell counts. Sequenced by immunoSEQ multiplex PCR; TCRdb stores in-frame clones only, minus some. V and J calls and clone size follow that table, whereas D and trimming were derived from the DNA. The table has fewer than 150,000 clones, around 85% seen once. Sequences were obtained from peripheral blood. The sequence was obtained from a human donor in a cohort sampled during active COVID-19.

CDR3 sequence: CASSPPGTGAQPQHF. The CDR3 region has the DNA TGTGCCAGCAGCCCCCCCGGGACAGGGGCTCAGCCCCAGCATTTT. The chain is built from TRBV7-9 and TRBJ1-5; 10 positions match TRBD1. V dropped 5 bases and J dropped 6; count of bases not matched to a gene: 7. Per germline, CDR1 SEHNR and CDR2 FQNEAQ (reference sequence). CDR3 length: 15 residues.